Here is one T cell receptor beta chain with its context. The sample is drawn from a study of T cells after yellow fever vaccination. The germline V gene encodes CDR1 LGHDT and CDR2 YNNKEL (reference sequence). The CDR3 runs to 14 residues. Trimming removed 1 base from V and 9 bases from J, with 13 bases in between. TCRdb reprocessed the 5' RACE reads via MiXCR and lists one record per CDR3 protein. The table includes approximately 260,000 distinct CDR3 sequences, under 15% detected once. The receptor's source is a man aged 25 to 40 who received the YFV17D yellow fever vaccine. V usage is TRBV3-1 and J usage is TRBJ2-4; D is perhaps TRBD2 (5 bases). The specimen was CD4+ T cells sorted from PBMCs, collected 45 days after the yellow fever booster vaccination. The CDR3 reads CASSQAVPGGIQYF. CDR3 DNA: TGTGCCAGCAGCCAAGCGGTTCCAGGAGGCATTCAGTACTTC.